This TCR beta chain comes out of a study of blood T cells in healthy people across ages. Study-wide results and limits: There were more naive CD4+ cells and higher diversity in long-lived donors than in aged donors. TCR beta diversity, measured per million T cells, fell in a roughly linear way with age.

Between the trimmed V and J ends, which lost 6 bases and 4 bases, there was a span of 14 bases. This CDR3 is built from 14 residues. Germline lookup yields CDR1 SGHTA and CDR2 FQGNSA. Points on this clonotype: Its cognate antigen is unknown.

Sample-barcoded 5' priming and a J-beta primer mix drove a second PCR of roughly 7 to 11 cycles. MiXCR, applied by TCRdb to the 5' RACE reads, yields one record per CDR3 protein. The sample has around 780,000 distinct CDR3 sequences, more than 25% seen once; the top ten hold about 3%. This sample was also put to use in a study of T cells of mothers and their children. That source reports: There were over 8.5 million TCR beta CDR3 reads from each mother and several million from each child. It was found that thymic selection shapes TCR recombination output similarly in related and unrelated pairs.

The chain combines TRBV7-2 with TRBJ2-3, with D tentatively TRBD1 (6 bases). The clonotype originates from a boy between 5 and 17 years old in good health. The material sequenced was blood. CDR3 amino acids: CASSSGHPSDTQYF. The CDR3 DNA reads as TGTGCCAGCAGTTCGGGACACCCCTCAGATACGCAGTATTTT.